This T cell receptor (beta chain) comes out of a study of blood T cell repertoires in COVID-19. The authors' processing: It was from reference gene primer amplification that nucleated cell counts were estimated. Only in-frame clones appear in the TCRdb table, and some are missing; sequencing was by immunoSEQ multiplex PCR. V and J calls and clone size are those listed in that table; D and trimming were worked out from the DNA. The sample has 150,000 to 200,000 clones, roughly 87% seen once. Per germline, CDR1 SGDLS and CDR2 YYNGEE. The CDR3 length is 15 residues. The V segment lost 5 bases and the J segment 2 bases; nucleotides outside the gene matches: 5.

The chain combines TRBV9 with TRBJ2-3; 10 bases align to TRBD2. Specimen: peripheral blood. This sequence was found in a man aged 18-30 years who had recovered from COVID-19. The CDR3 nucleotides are TGTGCCAGCAGGTTAAGCGGGAGGGACACAGATACGCAGTATTTT. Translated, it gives CASRLSGRDTDTQYF.